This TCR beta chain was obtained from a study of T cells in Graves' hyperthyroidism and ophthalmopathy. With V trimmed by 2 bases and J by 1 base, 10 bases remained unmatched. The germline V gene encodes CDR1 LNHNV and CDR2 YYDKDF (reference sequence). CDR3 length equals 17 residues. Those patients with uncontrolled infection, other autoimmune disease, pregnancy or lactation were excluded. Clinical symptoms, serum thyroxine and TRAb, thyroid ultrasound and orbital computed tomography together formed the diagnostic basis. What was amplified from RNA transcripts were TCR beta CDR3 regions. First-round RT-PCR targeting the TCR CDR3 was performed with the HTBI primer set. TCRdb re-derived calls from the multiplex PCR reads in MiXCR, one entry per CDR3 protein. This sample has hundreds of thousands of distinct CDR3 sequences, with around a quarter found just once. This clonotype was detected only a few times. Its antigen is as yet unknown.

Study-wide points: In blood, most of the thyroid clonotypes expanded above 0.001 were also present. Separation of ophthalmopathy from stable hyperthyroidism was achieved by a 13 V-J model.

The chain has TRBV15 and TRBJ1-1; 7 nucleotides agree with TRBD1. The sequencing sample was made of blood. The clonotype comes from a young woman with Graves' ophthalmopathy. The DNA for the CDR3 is TGTGCCACCAGCAGAAGGGGGCAGGGTATAAAGAACACTGAAGCTTTCTTT. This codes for CATSRRGQGIKNTEAFF.